A single TCR beta chain is shown here with its context. This sample is part of a study of blood T cell repertoires in COVID-19. Turning to the study itself: T cells, B-cell-depleted T cells, or PBMCs supplied cDNA or gDNA.

The CDR3 has 15 residues. The ends lost 2 bases at V and 7 bases at J; junction bases unmatched: 8. Germline CDR1 is MNHEY and CDR2 is SVGAGI. TCRdb's table, derived via immunoSEQ multiplex PCR, lists solely in-frame clones and lacks some. The sample lists roughly 200,000 clones, nearly 90% occurring once. V gene TRBV6-5 combines with J gene TRBJ1-2; TRBD1 matches at 9 bases. Sequenced sample: peripheral blood. The source of this sequence is a woman aged 18-35 years who had recovered from COVID-19. CDR3 nucleotide sequence: TGTGCCAGCAGTTACAAACACAGGGGGCTCGGTGGCTACACCTTC. It codes for CASSYKHRGLGGYTF.